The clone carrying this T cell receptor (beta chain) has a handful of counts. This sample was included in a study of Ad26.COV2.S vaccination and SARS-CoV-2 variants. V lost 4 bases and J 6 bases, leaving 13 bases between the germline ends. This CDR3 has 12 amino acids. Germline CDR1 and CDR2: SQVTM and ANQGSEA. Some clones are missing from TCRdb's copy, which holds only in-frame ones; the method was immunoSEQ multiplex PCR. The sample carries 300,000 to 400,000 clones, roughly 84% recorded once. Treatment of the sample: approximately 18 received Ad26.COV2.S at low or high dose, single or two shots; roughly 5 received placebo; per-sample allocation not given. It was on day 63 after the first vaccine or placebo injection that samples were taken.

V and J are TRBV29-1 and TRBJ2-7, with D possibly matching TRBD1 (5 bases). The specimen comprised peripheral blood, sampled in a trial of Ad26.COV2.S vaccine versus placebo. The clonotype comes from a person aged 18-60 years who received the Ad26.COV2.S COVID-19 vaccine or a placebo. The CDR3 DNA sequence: TGCAGCGTTGGGCAGGGTCTGGGCGAGCAGTACTTC. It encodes CSVGQGLGEQYF.